The T cell receptor (beta chain) described here comes from a study of shared clonotypes between healthy human individuals. Study conclusions and caveats: In several donors, about 5% of naive CD4 clonotypes appeared in common.

Note on this clone: Its specificity is unknown.

Sequencing was performed with immunoSEQ multiplex PCR; in TCRdb, only in-frame clones are kept and a portion is missing. The sample contains over a million clones, roughly 96% of which appear only once. The germline gives CDR1 LGHNA, CDR2 YSLEER. V was clipped by 1 base and J by 0 bases, with 18 bases between them. This CDR3 has 19 residues. All participating donors were Caucasian adults from Nashville, Tennessee. V usage is TRBV4-3 and J usage is TRBJ1-4; TRBD1 is a possible D gene (5 bases). The sequencing sample was made of naive CD4+ T cells sorted from blood. The subset denotes: CD45RA+ positively selected. This clonotype was obtained from a man aged 25 to 40 in good health. CDR3 protein: CASSQALRGAVATNEKLFF. The CDR3 DNA follows: TGCGCCAGCAGCCAAGCGCTCCGAGGGGCAGTCGCAACTAATGAAAAACTGTTTTTT.